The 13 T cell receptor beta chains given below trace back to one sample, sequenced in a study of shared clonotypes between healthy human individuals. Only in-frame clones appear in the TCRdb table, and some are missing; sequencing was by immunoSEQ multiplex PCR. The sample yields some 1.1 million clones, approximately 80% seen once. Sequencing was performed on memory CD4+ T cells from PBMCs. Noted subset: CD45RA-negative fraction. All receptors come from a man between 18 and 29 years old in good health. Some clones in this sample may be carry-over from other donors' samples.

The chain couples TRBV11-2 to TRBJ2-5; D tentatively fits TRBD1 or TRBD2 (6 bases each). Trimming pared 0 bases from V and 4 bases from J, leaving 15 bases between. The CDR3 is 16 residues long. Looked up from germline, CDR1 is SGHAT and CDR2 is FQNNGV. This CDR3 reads CASSLDQRGAGETQYF. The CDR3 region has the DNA TGTGCCAGCAGCTTAGATCAAAGGGGGGCCGGAGAGACCCAGTACTTC.

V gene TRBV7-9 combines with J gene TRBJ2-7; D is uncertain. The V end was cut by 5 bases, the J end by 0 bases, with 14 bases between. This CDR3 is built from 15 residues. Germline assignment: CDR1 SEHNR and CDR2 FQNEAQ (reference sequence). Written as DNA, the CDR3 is TGTGCCAGCAGCCCCAGGACGGCTTTCTCCTACGAGCAGTACTTC. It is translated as CASSPRTAFSYEQYF.

The CDR3 region is CASSQRKGGAMNTEAFF. CDR3 DNA sequence: TGTGCCAGCTCACAGAGAAAAGGGGGTGCGATGAACACTGAAGCTTTCTTT. The chain recombines TRBV18 with TRBJ1-1; tentative D call: TRBD1 (6 bases). The V gene lost 4 bases and the J gene lost 0 bases, with 18 bases spanning the gap. Germline V gene data show CDR1 as KGHSH and CDR2 as LQKENI. CDR3 length equals 17 residues.

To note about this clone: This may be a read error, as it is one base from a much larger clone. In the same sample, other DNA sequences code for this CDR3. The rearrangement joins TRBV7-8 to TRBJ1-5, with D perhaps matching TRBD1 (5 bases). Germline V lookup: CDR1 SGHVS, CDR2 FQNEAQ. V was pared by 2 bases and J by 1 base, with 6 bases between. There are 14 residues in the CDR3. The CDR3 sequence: CASSLRGSNQPQHF. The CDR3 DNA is TGTGCCAGCAGCTTACGGGGGAGCAATCAGCCCCAGCATTTT.

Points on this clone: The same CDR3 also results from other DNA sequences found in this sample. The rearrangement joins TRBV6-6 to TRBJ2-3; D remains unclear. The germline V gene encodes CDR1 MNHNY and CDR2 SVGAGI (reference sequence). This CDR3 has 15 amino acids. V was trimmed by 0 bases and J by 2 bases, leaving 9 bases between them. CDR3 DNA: TGTGCCAGCAGTTACTCGAAGGTTTTCACAGATACGCAGTATTTT. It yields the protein CASSYSKVFTDTQYF.

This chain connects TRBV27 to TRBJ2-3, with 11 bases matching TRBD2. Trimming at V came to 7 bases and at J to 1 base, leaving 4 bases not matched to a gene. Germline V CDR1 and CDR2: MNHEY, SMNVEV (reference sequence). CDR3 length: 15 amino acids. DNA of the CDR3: TGTGCCAGCACAAGTAGCGGGAGGGGCACAGATACGCAGTATTTT. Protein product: CASTSSGRGTDTQYF.

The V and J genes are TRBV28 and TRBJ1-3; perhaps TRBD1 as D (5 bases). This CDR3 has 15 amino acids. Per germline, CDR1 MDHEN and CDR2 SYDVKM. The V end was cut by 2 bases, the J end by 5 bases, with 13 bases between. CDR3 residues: CASSLGGEGRNTIYF. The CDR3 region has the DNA TGTGCCAGCAGTTTAGGAGGGGAGGGTAGAAACACCATATATTTT.

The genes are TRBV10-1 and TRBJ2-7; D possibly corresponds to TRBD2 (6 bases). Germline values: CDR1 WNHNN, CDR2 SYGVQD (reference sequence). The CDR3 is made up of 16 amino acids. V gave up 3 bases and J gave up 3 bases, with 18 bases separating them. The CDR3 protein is CASSEVWGRPFYEQYF. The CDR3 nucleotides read TGCGCCAGCAGTGAAGTATGGGGGAGGCCCTTCTACGAGCAGTACTTC.

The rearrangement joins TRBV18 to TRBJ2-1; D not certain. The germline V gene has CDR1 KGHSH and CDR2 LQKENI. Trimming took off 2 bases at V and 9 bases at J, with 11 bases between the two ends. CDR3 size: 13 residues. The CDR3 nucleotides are TGTGCCAGCTCACCAGGCCAACCTGGTGAGCAGTTCTTC. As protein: CASSPGQPGEQFF. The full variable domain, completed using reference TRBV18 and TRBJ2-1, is NAGVMQNPRHLVRRRGQEARLRCSPMKGHSHVYWYRQLPEEGLKFMVYLQKENIIDESGMPKERFSAEFPKEGPSILRIQQVVRGDSAAYFCASSPGQPGEQFFGPGTRLTVL.

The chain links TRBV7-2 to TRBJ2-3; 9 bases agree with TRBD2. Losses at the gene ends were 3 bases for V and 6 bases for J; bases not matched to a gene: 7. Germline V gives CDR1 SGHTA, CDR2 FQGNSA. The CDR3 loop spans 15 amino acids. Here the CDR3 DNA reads TGTGCCAGCAGCTTTTGGAGAAGCGGGAGGGATACGCAGTATTTT. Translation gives CASSFWRSGRDTQYF.

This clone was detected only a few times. The CDR3 DNA sequence: TGTGCCAGCAGCCGGGGGATAGGACGGCCAGAGACCCAGTACTTC. This translates into CASSRGIGRPETQYF. The rearrangement joins TRBV5-8 to TRBJ2-5; tentatively, D is TRBD2 (6 bases). Germline-derived CDR1 and CDR2 are SGHTS and YDEGEE. This CDR3 region has 15 residues. With 4 bases removed from V and 4 bases from J, the gap between germline ends came to 17 bases.

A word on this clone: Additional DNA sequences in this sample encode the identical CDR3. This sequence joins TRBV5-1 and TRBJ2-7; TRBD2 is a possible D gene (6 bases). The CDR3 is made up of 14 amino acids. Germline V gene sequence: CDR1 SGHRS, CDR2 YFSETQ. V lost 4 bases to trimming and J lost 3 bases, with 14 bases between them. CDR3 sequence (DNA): TGCGCCAGCAGCCTTACGGGGGTTAACTACGAGCAGTACTTC. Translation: CASSLTGVNYEQYF.

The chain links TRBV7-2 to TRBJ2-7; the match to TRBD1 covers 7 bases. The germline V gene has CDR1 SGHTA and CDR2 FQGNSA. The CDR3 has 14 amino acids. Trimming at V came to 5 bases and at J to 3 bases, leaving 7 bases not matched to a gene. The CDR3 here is CASSPDRVYYEQYF. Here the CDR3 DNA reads TGTGCCAGCAGCCCCGACAGGGTGTACTACGAGCAGTACTTC. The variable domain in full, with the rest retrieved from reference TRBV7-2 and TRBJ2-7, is GAGVSQSPSNKVTEKGKDVELRCDPISGHTALYWYRQSLGQGLEFLIYFQGNSAPDKSGLPSDRFSAERTGGSVSTLTIQRTQQEDSAVYLCASSPDRVYYEQYFGPGTRLTVT.